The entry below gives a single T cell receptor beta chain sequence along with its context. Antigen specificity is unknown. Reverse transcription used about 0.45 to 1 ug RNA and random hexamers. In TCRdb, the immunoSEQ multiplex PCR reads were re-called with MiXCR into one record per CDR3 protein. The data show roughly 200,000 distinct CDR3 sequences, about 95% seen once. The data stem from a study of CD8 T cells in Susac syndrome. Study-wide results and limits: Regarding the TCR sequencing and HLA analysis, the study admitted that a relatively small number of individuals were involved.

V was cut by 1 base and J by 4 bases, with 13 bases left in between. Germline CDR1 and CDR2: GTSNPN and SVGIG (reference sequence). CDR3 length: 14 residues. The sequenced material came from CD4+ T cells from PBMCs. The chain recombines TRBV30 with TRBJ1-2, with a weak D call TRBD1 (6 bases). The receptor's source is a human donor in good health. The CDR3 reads CAWSGLWGPYGYTF. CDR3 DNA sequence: TGTGCCTGGAGTGGTTTGTGGGGGCCCTATGGCTACACCTTC.